One and the same sample provided the 18 T cell receptor beta chains below, sequenced in a study of metastatic and nonmetastatic thyroid tumors. No treatment of any kind had been given to any patient before thyroid surgery. TCRdb re-called clones from the PCR reads using MiXCR. Found here are approximately 32,000 clones, 18% of them singletons; the top ten hold roughly a tenth. The sequenced material came from blood. The receptors were sampled from a female donor with papillary thyroid cancer or a benign thyroid nodule (not recorded which). Some clones in this sample may be carry-over from other donors' samples.

This clone was observed a few times. This may be a read error: a much more frequent sequence differs by one nucleotide. The V call is TRBV20-1, the J call TRBJ2-5, with no clear D. This CDR3 comprises 11 residues. Germline CDR1 is DFQATT and CDR2 is SNEGSKA (reference sequence). The CDR3 DNA reads TGCAGTGCTGGCCGTCAAGAGGCCCAGTACTTC. Its protein product is CSAGRQEAQYF.

This clone was seen many times. V usage is TRBV18 and J usage is TRBJ1-5; D is unclear. Germline CDR1 is KGHSH and CDR2 is LQKENI. This CDR3 comprises 14 residues. Trimming took 1 base from V and 2 from J, leaving 6 bases between them. The CDR3, as DNA: TGTGCCAGCTCACCACAGGGCGGCAATCAGCCCCAGCATTTT. This encodes CASSPQGGNQPQHF. The full variable domain, completed using reference TRBV18 and TRBJ1-5, is NAGVMQNPRHLVRRRGQEARLRCSPMKGHSHVYWYRQLPEEGLKFMVYLQKENIIDESGMPKERFSAEFPKEGPSILRIQQVVRGDSAAYFCASSPQGGNQPQHFGDGTRLSIL.

This clone was detected only a few times. The V gene is TRBV6-1, the J gene TRBJ2-7; TRBD1 or TRBD2 may be the D gene (5 bases each). The CDR3 has 13 amino acids. V lost 6 bases and J 7 bases, leaving 16 bases between the germline ends. Germline values: CDR1 MNHNS, CDR2 SASEGT. CDR3 loop: CASRPWDAWEQYF. The CDR3 DNA reads TGTGCCAGCAGACCCTGGGACGCGTGGGAGCAGTACTTC.

At least ten counts were recorded for this clone. This chain connects TRBV11-3 to TRBJ1-3; tentatively, D is TRBD1 (5 bases). The length of the CDR3 is 16 residues. Trimming took 1 base from V and 0 from J, leaving 10 bases between them. Germline CDR1 is SGHNT and CDR2 is YENEEA. CDR3 protein: CASSLGQILSGNTIYF. In DNA, the CDR3 is TGTGCCAGCAGCTTAGGACAGATACTCTCTGGAAACACCATATATTTT.

This clone was recorded at least ten times. The chain carries TRBV19 and TRBJ2-1; TRBD2 might be the D (5 bases). The CDR3 totals 15 residues. V lost 1 base and J 5 bases, leaving 12 bases between the germline ends. The germline V gene has CDR1 LNHDA and CDR2 SQIVND (reference sequence). Here the CDR3 reads CASSIVRWEHNEQFF. The CDR3, as DNA: TGTGCCAGTAGTATAGTAAGGTGGGAGCACAATGAGCAGTTCTTC.

This clone was counted ten times or more. This chain links TRBV3-1 with TRBJ1-1, with D possibly TRBD1 on 6 matching bases. V was trimmed by 3 bases and J by 1 base, leaving 15 bases between them. Germline-derived CDR1 and CDR2 are LGHDT and YNNKEL (reference sequence). The length of the CDR3 is 16 residues. The CDR3 DNA reads TGTGCCAGCAGCCACCCCACAGGGATTGGGAACACTGAAGCTTTCTTT. As protein: CASSHPTGIGNTEAFF.

This clone was seen many times. The same CDR3 can be traced to other DNA sequences in this sample. This chain uses TRBV28 with TRBJ2-7; 12 bases agree with TRBD2. The CDR3 runs 15 residues. CDR1 and CDR2 (germline): MDHEN, SYDVKM. V shed 6 bases and J 1 base; nucleotides not matched to a gene: 4. The CDR3 reads CASRKLAGGSYEQYF. CDR3 bases: TGTGCCAGCAGAAAACTAGCGGGGGGTTCCTACGAGCAGTACTTC.

The CDR3 nucleotides are TGCGCCAGCAGCTTGGGGGGGGGCACAGATACGCAGTATTTT. Its protein product is CASSLGGGTDTQYF. This chain joins TRBV5-1 and TRBJ2-3; TRBD2 might be the D (6 bases). This CDR3 has 14 amino acids. The germline V gene has CDR1 SGHRS and CDR2 YFSETQ. V gave up 0 bases and J gave up 1 base, with 6 bases separating them.

This clone was observed a handful of times. CDR3 protein: CSARDRRYEQYF. The DNA of the CDR3 is TGCAGTGCCAGGGACAGACGTTACGAGCAGTACTTC. This chain uses TRBV20-1 with TRBJ2-7; TRBD1 aligns across 7 bases. The ends lost 6 bases at V and 4 bases at J; junction bases unmatched: 6. The CDR3 sequence is 12 residues long. Germline CDR1 reads DFQATT; CDR2 reads SNEGSKA (reference sequence).

At least ten counts were recorded for this clone. The chain uses TRBV7-2 and TRBJ1-1; maybe TRBD1 (5 bases). The CDR3 has 13 amino acids. V lost 1 base to trimming and J lost 8 bases, with 11 bases between them. Germline CDR1 is SGHTA and CDR2 is FQGNSA. In nucleotides, the CDR3 is TGTGCCAGCAGCTTAGGACGGGGCTGGGAAGCTTTCTTT. Its translation: CASSLGRGWEAFF.

This clone appeared many times. This chain links TRBV11-2 with TRBJ2-7, with D perhaps matching TRBD2 (6 bases). This CDR3 contains 13 residues. V shed 2 bases and J shed 7 bases, with 12 bases lying between them. Germline V gene sequence: CDR1 SGHAT, CDR2 FQNNGV. This CDR3 reads CASSLWRVEEQYF. For the CDR3, the DNA is TGTGCCAGCAGCTTATGGAGGGTAGAGGAGCAGTACTTC.

This clone showed up many times. The same CDR3 is also encoded by other DNA sequences in this sample. This chain links TRBV11-2 with TRBJ2-2, with TRBD2 matching 8 bases. The germline V gene has CDR1 SGHAT and CDR2 FQNNGV. This CDR3 is 17 amino acids long. The J segment lost 6 bases and the V segment lost 1 base, leaving 10 bases of the junction unmatched. The CDR3 DNA reads as TGTGCCAGCAGCTTAGGTGCGCGGGGGGTCTTTGCCGGGGAGCTGTTTTTT. Protein product: CASSLGARGVFAGELFF. The complete variable domain, with remaining parts taken from reference TRBV11-2 and TRBJ2-2, reads EAGVAQSPRYKIIEKRQSVAFWCNPISGHATLYWYQQILGQGPKLLIQFQNNGVVDDSQLPKDRFSAERLKGVDSTLKIQPAKLEDSAVYLCASSLGARGVFAGELFFGEGSRLTVL.

The sample holds a few counts of this clone. A read error may explain this, as a much larger clone is one base away. In this CDR3 the conserved last residue, phenylalanine or tryptophan, is missing, so a read error is likely. This chain links TRBV5-1 with TRBJ2-3, with TRBD1 identical over 7 bases. This CDR3 has 13 amino acids. CDR1 and CDR2 (germline): SGHRS, YFSETQ. V lost 5 bases, J lost 5 bases, and 5 bases stayed unmatched. CDR3 nucleotide sequence: TGCGCCAGCAGACAGGGGCTGGGAGATACGCAGTATATT. Translating it yields CASRQGLGDTQYI.

Details on this clone: Other DNA sequences from this sample encode an identical CDR3 as well. The genes are TRBV3-1 and TRBJ2-3; D tentatively reads TRBD1 or TRBD2 (5 bases each). V gave up 6 bases and J gave up 6 bases, with 10 bases separating them. Germline V lookup: CDR1 LGHDT, CDR2 YNNKEL (reference sequence). CDR3 size: 12 residues. The CDR3 is CASSLGTDTQYF. CDR3 nucleotides: TGTGCCAGCAGTTTAGGGACGGATACGCAGTATTTT.

The J gene is TRBJ2-1, the V gene TRBV6-1; TRBD1 matches 11 bases. V lost 10 bases to trimming and J lost 0 bases; unmatched junction nucleotides: 11. CDR1 is MNHNS, CDR2 SASEGT, per germline. This CDR3 is 17 amino acids long. The CDR3 region has the DNA TGTGCCACCACCGGGACAGGGGGAAGGTCCTCCTACAATGAGCAGTTCTTC. Its translation: CATTGTGGRSSYNEQFF.

This clone was seen many times. V is TRBV30 and J is TRBJ2-7; no firm D call. V shed 0 bases and J shed 12 bases, with 15 bases lying between them. This CDR3 is built from 12 residues. In germline, CDR1 is GTSNPN, CDR2 SVGIG (reference sequence). The CDR3 nucleotides read TGTGCCTGGAGTGTATCCCGGCTGGTTCTGTACTTC. Amino acid sequence: CAWSVSRLVLYF.

This clone was counted between two and nine times. One end of the junction varies from germline; a read error may be responsible. The CDR3 spells CANSENRDNGHTF. CDR3 bases: TGTGCCAACAGTGAAAACAGGGATAATGGCCACACCTTC. The chain joins TRBV6-1 to TRBJ1-2; D possibly corresponds to TRBD1 (6 bases). Germline V gene sequence: CDR1 MNHNS, CDR2 SASEGT. The CDR3 sequence is 13 residues long.

About this clone itself: Just one base apart from a much larger clone, this may be a read error. This CDR3 is missing its conserved last phenylalanine or tryptophan, likely due to a read error. The rearrangement uses TRBV29-1 and TRBJ1-2; TRBD1 aligns across 8 bases. The CDR3 is 14 amino acids. Trimming took 2 bases from V and 8 from J; bases not matched to a gene: 10. Germline values: CDR1 SQVTM, CDR2 ANQGSEA. CDR3 in DNA: TGCAGCGTTGAACAAGGGGACAGGTCCTTAGGCTACACCCTC. Residues: CSVEQGDRSLGYTL.